The entry below gives a single T cell receptor beta chain sequence along with its context. The CDR3 has 20 amino acids. With 2 bases removed from V and 0 bases from J, the gap between germline ends came to 23 bases. Germline assignment: CDR1 SGHTA and CDR2 FQGTGA. This sample is part of a study of blood T cell repertoires in COVID-19. On the study more broadly: COVID-19 samples from acute and convalescent phases originated in the United States, Italy and Spain. T cells, B-cell-depleted T cells, or PBMCs provided the cDNA or gDNA that served as material.

Profiling relied on immunoSEQ multiplex PCR, and the TCRdb table lists in-frame clones only, not all of them. The sample shows 200,000 to 300,000 clones, about 87% of them seen only once. The chain carries TRBV7-3 and TRBJ1-5; tentative D call: TRBD1 (6 bases). This TCR derives from a woman in her forties with acute or convalescent COVID-19. Sequencing was performed on peripheral blood. The chain's CDR3 is CASSLVEGQLVFYSNQPQHF. The CDR3 nucleotides read TGTGCCAGCAGCTTAGTCGAGGGACAATTAGTTTTTTATAGCAATCAGCCCCAGCATTTT.